This T cell receptor beta chain was found in a study of blood T cell repertoires in COVID-19 (TCRdb year 2020). At the level of the whole study: Collaborator samples came from the United States, Italy and Spain and covered acute and convalescent phases of COVID-19. Where available, HLA class I and class II types were obtained from metadata supplied by the sample provider rather than from assay-based typing. Sample metadata almost always included a de-identified subject ID, COVID-19 status, age in years and sex. The samples were drawn from two sources: the first 160 participants of the ongoing ImmuneRACE study, and 1,000 to 1,500 subjects contributed by 6 global collaborators. A freely available public database, intended as a resource for researchers studying the immune response to SARS-CoV-2, is where the repertoires were released. The material from the prospective study consisted of cDNA or gDNA derived from T cells, B-cell-depleted T cells, or PBMCs. The dataset comprised deeply sampled blood TCRbeta repertoires from subjects exposed to, actively infected with, or recovered from COVID-19. Results the study describes overall, beyond this receptor: Clinical and demographic metadata were provided uncurated, with the amount varying by source and participant.

Collaborating institutions collected whole blood in K2EDTA tubes following their own protocols. Collaborator samples were shipped for TCRbeta analysis as frozen whole blood, isolated PBMCs, or DNA extracted from either sample type. V has 6 bases trimmed and J has 0 bases trimmed; junction bases matching no gene number 9. The CDR3 runs 18 residues from the cysteine to the phenylalanine. The entry retains the CDR3 DNA only, 54 bases that are in frame from base 1. In the germline V gene (reference sequence), CDR1 corresponds to LGHDT and CDR2 to YNNKEL. Note on this clone: Which antigen it targets is not known. No base quality values were provided; no much bigger clone lies one nucleotide off.

TCRbeta CDR3 regions were amplified from genomic DNA by means of the immunoSEQ Assay, a bias-controlled multiplex PCR. On the study's bioinformatics: The number of nucleated cells in each sample was estimated by amplification of reference gene primers within the assay. To quantify the absolute abundance of each unique TCRbeta CDR3 rearrangement, sequence reads were collapsed and filtered. Productive Simpson clonality was computed per sample as the square root of Simpson's diversity index over productive rearrangements. In its TCRdb copy, this immuneACCESS table keeps in-frame sequences only and misses some clones. Where compared with another copy, unresolved V genes explain less than half of these, and the others have no known cause. The V and J calls and clone size were taken over from that table, and D and trimming were inferred from the DNA. This sample is represented by about 120,000 clones; approximately 80% of them were singletons. The top ten clones comprise 9% to 14% of the sample.

The receptor's source is a human donor in a cohort sampled during active COVID-19. The sample comprised peripheral blood. Here the chain combines TRBV3-1 (or the pseudogene TRBV3-2) and TRBJ2-1; 12 bases in the junction line up with TRBD2. The CDR3 reads as follows: CASRATSGGLSSYNEQFF. The sequenced DNA is TGTGCCAGCAGAGCTACTAGCGGGGGGTTAAGCTCCTACAATGAGCAGTTCTTC.